This T cell receptor (beta chain) was obtained from a study of blood T cells in healthy people across ages. General observations from the study: Estimated diversity, derived from one million T cells, was regarded as an underestimate.

The CDR3 covers 14 residues. V lost 2 bases and J 2 bases, leaving 12 bases between the germline ends. Germline-derived CDR1 and CDR2 are DFQATT and SNEGSKA (reference sequence). A second PCR of about 6 to 11 cycles used a sample-barcoded 5' primer and a J-beta primer mix. MiXCR, applied by TCRdb to the 5' RACE reads, yields one record per CDR3 protein. The sample contains under 850,000 distinct CDR3 sequences, under 40% of which appear only once. Of note for this clonotype: The antigen remains undetermined.

The gene calls are TRBV20-1 and TRBJ1-2; D gene uncertain. Sequencing was done on a sample of blood. The clonotype originates from a man aged 18-30 years in good health. This CDR3 is CSARKVGLNYGYTF. The CDR3 DNA sequence: TGCAGTGCTAGAAAGGTCGGGCTCAACTATGGCTACACCTTC.